This T cell receptor (beta chain) was profiled in a study of blood T cell repertoires in COVID-19 (dated by TCRdb to the early 2020s). With regard to the full study: Samples from collaborators originated in the United States, Italy and Spain and spanned both the acute and convalescent phases of COVID-19. The repertoires were made available in a free public database intended to serve as a resource for research on the immune response to SARS-CoV-2. Where HLA class I and class II types were available, the types were taken from metadata supplied by the sample provider, not from assay-based typing. The material from the prospective study consisted of cDNA or gDNA derived from T cells, B-cell-depleted T cells, or PBMCs. Nearly every sample came with metadata listing a de-identified subject ID, COVID-19 status, age in years and sex. Samples came from the ongoing ImmuneRACE study (first 160 participants) plus 1,254 subjects from 6 global collaborators. Subjects who had been exposed to COVID-19, were actively infected with it, or had recovered from it provided the deeply sampled blood TCRbeta repertoires that made up the dataset. The research as a whole found: The amount of clinical and demographic metadata varied by source and participant and was provided uncurated.

Worth noting for this clone: Its antigen is not yet known. The sample holds no much larger clone one base away, and base qualities are not on file.

Sequences SGHAT (CDR1) and FQNNGV (CDR2) are obtained from the germline V gene. Trimmed from V: 0 bases; trimmed from J: 5 bases; junction bases lacking a gene match: 7. From the cysteine up to the phenylalanine, the CDR3 has a length of 15 residues. Just the 45-base CDR3 DNA is kept, in frame starting at base 1. TCRbeta CDR3 regions were amplified from genomic DNA by means of the immunoSEQ Assay, a bias-controlled multiplex PCR. In the original analysis: Within the assay, amplification of reference gene primers was used to estimate how many nucleated cells each sample contained. Sequence reads were collapsed and filtered to measure the absolute abundance of every unique TCRbeta CDR3 rearrangement. For each sample, productive Simpson clonality was calculated as the square root of Simpson's diversity index across productive rearrangements. Imported from immuneACCESS, the table was reduced by TCRdb to in-frame sequences with V and J called. These copies leave out some clones; in studies compared against another copy, an unresolved V gene accounts for under half, and the cause of the remainder is not known. Clone size and V and J calls were adopted from that table, with D and trimming inferred from the DNA. For this sample the table gives under 300,000 clones, of which around 90% were detected only once. The top ten hold around 6% of the sample.

Participants in the prospective study were aged 18 to 89 years, lived in over 20 United States geographic areas, and enrolled through a virtual design. In the prospective study, participants were assigned to cohorts based on the clinical history participants reported in a screening survey and a study questionnaire. In the prospective study, whole blood, serum and a nasopharyngeal or oropharyngeal swab were collected from each participant by mobile phlebotomists. Participants in the prospective study had the option to provide additional blood draws and questionnaires over a 2-month period. Prospective study blood samples were shipped either frozen or at room temperature before DNA extraction.

The clonotype was recovered from a woman aged 25 to 39 with acute COVID-19. The sample was PBMCs or T cells enriched from blood (not recorded which). The rearranged segments are TRBV11-2 and TRBJ2-7, and TRBD2 aligns with 7 junction nucleotides. The CDR3 protein sequence reads: CASSLDRGGVNEQYF. Here is the DNA: TGTGCCAGCAGCTTAGATCGCGGGGGTGTCAACGAGCAGTACTTC.